This T cell receptor beta chain was retrieved from a study of cytomegalovirus exposure and HLA in healthy donors. Vbeta (60) and Jbeta (13) primers were used in the PCR. Repertoires were generated with immunoSEQ multiplex PCR, while TCRdb's copy carries only in-frame clones and drops some. The sample lists 95,000 to 100,000 clones, less than 80% seen once, with 4.1% in the top ten. This clone was detected only a few times. Germline assignment: CDR1 MNHEY and CDR2 SVGAGI. V was pared by 6 bases and J by 5 bases, with 12 bases between. The CDR3 has 13 amino acids. This TCR derives from a man between 40 and 49 years old in good health and CMV-seronegative. Sequenced input: PBMCs. This chain connects TRBV6-5 to TRBJ2-3; weak D call: TRBD1 (6 bases). CDR3 sequence (DNA): TGTGCCAGCAGCACTACAGGGAAAGATACGCAGTATTTT. Its translation: CASSTTGKDTQYF.